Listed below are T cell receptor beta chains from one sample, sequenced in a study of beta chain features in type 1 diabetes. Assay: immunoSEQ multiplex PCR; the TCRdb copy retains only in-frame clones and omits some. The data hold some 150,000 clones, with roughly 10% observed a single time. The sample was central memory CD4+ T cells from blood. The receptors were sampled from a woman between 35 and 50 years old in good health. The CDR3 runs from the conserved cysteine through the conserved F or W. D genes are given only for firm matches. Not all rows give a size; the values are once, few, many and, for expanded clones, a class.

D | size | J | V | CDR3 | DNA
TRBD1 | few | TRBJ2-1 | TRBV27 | CASHDRGLLIKFF | TGTGCCAGCCACGACAGGGGCCTACTAATTAAGTTCTTC
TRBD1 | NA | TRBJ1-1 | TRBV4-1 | CASSPRDRVNTEAFF | TGCGCCAGCAGCCCCCGGGACAGGGTGAACACTGAAGCTTTCTTT
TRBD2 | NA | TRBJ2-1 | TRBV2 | CASTYRSGGDVDEQFF | TGTGCCAGCACCTACCGGAGCGGGGGGGATGTCGATGAGCAGTTCTTC
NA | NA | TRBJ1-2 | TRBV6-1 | CASSLAFYGYTF | TGTGCCAGCTCGTTGGCCTTCTATGGCTACACCTTC
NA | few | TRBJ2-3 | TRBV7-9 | CASRLTDTQYF | TGTGCCAGCAGGCTAACAGATACGCAGTATTTT
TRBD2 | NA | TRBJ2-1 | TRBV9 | CASSVGLGTIYNEQFF | TGTGCCAGCAGCGTAGGATTAGGGACTATTTACAATGAGCAGTTCTTC
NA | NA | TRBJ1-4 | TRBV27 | CASSQTGWEEKLFF | TGTGCCAGCAGCCAAACAGGGTGGGAGGAAAAACTGTTTTTT
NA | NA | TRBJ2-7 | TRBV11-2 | CASSLDRRYEQYF | TGTGCCAGCAGCTTAGATCGGAGGTACGAGCAGTACTTC
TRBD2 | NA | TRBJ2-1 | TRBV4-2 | CASSLFAGGAAYNEQFF | TGTGCCAGCAGCCTGTTTGCGGGGGGGGCCGCCTACAATGAGCAGTTCTTC
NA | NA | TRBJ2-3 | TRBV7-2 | CASSLVKDTQYF | TGTGCCAGCAGCTTAGTCAAAGATACGCAGTATTTT
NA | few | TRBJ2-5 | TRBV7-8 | CASSLAQGGETQYF | TGTGCCAGCAGCTTAGCACAGGGTGGAGAGACCCAGTACTTC
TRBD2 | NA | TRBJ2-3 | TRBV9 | CASTLGGADTQYF | TGTGCCAGCACCCTGGGGGGGGCAGATACGCAGTATTTT
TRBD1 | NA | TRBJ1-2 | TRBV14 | CASSKGQHYGYTF | TGTGCCAGCAGCAAGGGACAGCACTATGGCTACACCTTC
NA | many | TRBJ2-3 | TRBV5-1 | CASSGGREADTQYF | TGCGCCAGCAGCGGCGGCAGGGAAGCAGATACGCAGTATTTT
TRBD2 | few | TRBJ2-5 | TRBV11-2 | CASSLIPGGETQYF | TGTGCCAGCAGCTTAATTCCGGGGGGGGAGACCCAGTACTTC
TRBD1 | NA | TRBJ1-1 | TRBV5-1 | CASSLVIQGPTAFF | TGCGCCAGCAGCCTTGTCATACAGGGGCCCACTGCTTTCTTT
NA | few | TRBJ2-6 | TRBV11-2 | CASSSLRDTRSGANVLTF | TGTGCCAGCAGCTCCCTGAGGGACACACGCTCTGGGGCCAACGTCCTGACTTTC